The 26 T cell receptor beta chains presented below share a single source sample, sequenced in a study of blood T cell repertoires in COVID-19. The assay was immunoSEQ multiplex PCR, and TCRdb's table has in-frame clones only and misses some. The sample has about 300,000 clones, around 86% seen once. Sequences were obtained from PBMCs or T cells enriched from blood (not recorded which). The receptors shown here come from a woman aged 18-29 years who had recovered from COVID-19.

This rearrangement joins TRBV5-6 to TRBJ1-2; the D is unclear. The CDR3 totals 13 residues. With 0 bases removed from V and 2 bases from J, the gap between germline ends came to 5 bases. The V gene's germline CDR1 is SGHDT and CDR2 YYEEEE. The CDR3 bases are TGTGCCAGCAGCTTGGGCCTAAACTATGGCTACACCTTC. Translated, it gives CASSLGLNYGYTF.

The V call is TRBV9, the J call TRBJ1-5; D might be TRBD1 (6 bases). Germline lookup yields CDR1 SGDLS and CDR2 YYNGEE. With 0 bases removed from V and 5 bases from J, the gap between germline ends came to 9 bases. The CDR3 consists of 14 residues. Here the CDR3 reads CASSVGTGHQPQHF. CDR3 DNA: TGTGCCAGCAGCGTAGGAACAGGGCATCAGCCCCAGCATTTT. The variable domain in full, with the rest retrieved from reference TRBV9 and TRBJ1-5, is DSGVTQTPKHLITATGQRVTLRCSPRSGDLSVYWYQQSLDQGLQFLIQYYNGEERAKGNILERFSAQQFPDLHSELNLSSLELGDSALYFCASSVGTGHQPQHFGDGTRLSIL.

This clone was recorded once. The chain employs TRBV9 and TRBJ2-3; the D gene is possibly TRBD2 (6 bases). The V end was cut by 2 bases, the J end by 6 bases, with 16 bases between. Looked up from germline, CDR1 is SGDLS and CDR2 is YYNGEE. The CDR3 has 15 amino acids. This chain's CDR3 is CASSVGLWDWDTQYF. CDR3 sequence (DNA): TGTGCCAGCAGCGTTGGACTATGGGATTGGGATACGCAGTATTTT.

The chain uses TRBV16 and TRBJ2-1, with 9 positions matching TRBD2. J gave up 5 bases and V 7 bases, and 6 bases lay outside the gene matches. CDR3 size: 14 residues. Germline V gives CDR1 KGHSY, CDR2 FQNENV. The CDR3 DNA sequence: TGTGCCAGCACCGCTAGCGGGGCTCACAATGAGCAGTTCTTC. Its translation: CASTASGAHNEQFF.

This sequence joins TRBV29-1 and TRBJ1-1, with a tentative D call TRBD1 (5 bases). CDR1 and CDR2 (germline): SQVTM, ANQGSEA. CDR3 size: 13 residues. Trimming took off 4 bases at V and 1 base at J, with 10 bases between the two ends. The CDR3 sequence: CSVARQRNTEAFF. The CDR3 bases are TGCAGCGTTGCGAGACAGAGGAACACTGAAGCTTTCTTT.

This sequence joins TRBV7-2 and TRBJ1-2, with 9 bases matching TRBD1. This CDR3 is 14 amino acids long. Germline values: CDR1 SGHTA, CDR2 FQGNSA. Trimming removed 5 bases from V and 8 bases from J; junction bases left unmatched: 9. The CDR3 here is CASSPGQGIEGYTF. The CDR3 DNA sequence: TGTGCCAGCAGCCCGGGACAGGGAATAGAGGGCTACACCTTC. Variable domain in full (rest from reference TRBV7-2 and TRBJ1-2): GAGVSQSPSNKVTEKGKDVELRCDPISGHTALYWYRQSLGQGLEFLIYFQGNSAPDKSGLPSDRFSAERTGGSVSTLTIQRTQQEDSAVYLCASSPGQGIEGYTFGSGTRLTVV.

Here the CDR3 reads CASSIDPDSSTNEKLFF. The CDR3 coding sequence is TGTGCCAGTAGTATAGATCCAGACAGTTCAACTAATGAAAAACTGTTTTTT. The V gene is TRBV19, the J gene TRBJ1-4, with D maybe TRBD1 (5 bases). CDR1 and CDR2 (germline): LNHDA, SQIVND (reference sequence). Trimming pared 0 bases from V and 0 bases from J, leaving 11 bases between. This CDR3 comprises 17 residues.

This chain connects TRBV5-4 to TRBJ2-3; D may be TRBD1 (6 bases). The V gene's germline CDR1 is SGHNT and CDR2 YYREEE (reference sequence). Trimming took 2 bases from V and 2 from J, leaving 15 bases between them. This CDR3 has 16 residues. CDR3 residues: CASSFGDRIYTDTQYF. As DNA, the CDR3 is TGTGCCAGCAGCTTCGGAGACAGGATATACACAGATACGCAGTATTTT.

This chain links TRBV12-3 or TRBV12-4 with TRBJ2-3; D is ambiguous. V dropped 3 bases and J dropped 2 bases, with 3 bases sitting between them. The CDR3 length is 12 residues. For the CDR3, the DNA is TGTGCCAGCAGTTTCATCACAGATACGCAGTATTTT. Translation gives CASSFITDTQYF.

The chain uses TRBV7-3 and TRBJ1-1, with 8 bases identical to TRBD1. Germline loops: CDR1 SGHTA, CDR2 FQGTGA. CDR3 length: 14 residues. The ends lost 2 bases at V and 5 bases at J; junction bases unmatched: 4. The CDR3 reads CASSLGQGRTEAFF. The CDR3 DNA reads TGTGCCAGCAGCTTAGGACAGGGCAGAACTGAAGCTTTCTTT.

V gene TRBV5-4 combines with J gene TRBJ2-7; 11 bases are shared with TRBD2. The CDR3 is 13 residues long. The germline V gene has CDR1 SGHNT and CDR2 YYREEE (reference sequence). J lost 7 bases, V lost 4 bases, and 4 bases had no gene match. The CDR3 here is CASSPRLAGEQYF. The CDR3 DNA follows: TGTGCCAGCAGCCCGAGACTAGCGGGGGAGCAGTACTTC.

V usage is TRBV5-4 and J usage is TRBJ1-6; D is possibly TRBD1 (6 bases). Trimming took off 3 bases at V and 6 bases at J, with 19 bases between the two ends. Germline assignment: CDR1 SGHNT and CDR2 YYREEE (reference sequence). This CDR3 spans 17 amino acids. CDR3 in DNA: TGTGCCAGCAGCTGGGGGGGCGGGGTCGTCGGTAATTCACCCCTCCACTTT. Protein: CASSWGGGVVGNSPLHF.

V usage is TRBV18 and J usage is TRBJ2-6; weak D call: TRBD1 (5 bases). V shed 1 base and J shed 0 bases, with 13 bases lying between them. CDR1 is KGHSH, CDR2 LQKENI, per germline. This CDR3 is built from 18 residues. CDR3 sequence (DNA): TGTGCCAGCTCACCACTCCAGGGATTCTCCTCTGGGGCCAACGTCCTGACTTTC. Amino acids: CASSPLQGFSSGANVLTF.

The rearrangement links TRBV5-1 to TRBJ2-7, with 7 bases matching TRBD1. The CDR3 loop spans 13 amino acids. The V gene end was trimmed by 3 bases and the J gene end by 6 bases; junction bases not matched to a gene: 6. The germline CDR1 and CDR2 sequences are SGHRS and YFSETQ. CDR3 region: CASSWDSPGEQYF. DNA of the CDR3: TGCGCCAGCAGCTGGGACAGCCCCGGCGAGCAGTACTTC.

CDR3 protein: CASSPGWGGNSYEQYF. In nucleotides, the CDR3 is TGTGCCAGCAGCCCCGGGTGGGGGGGCAACTCCTACGAGCAGTACTTC. This chain links TRBV5-6 with TRBJ2-7; D might be TRBD2 (7 bases). Germline CDR1 reads SGHDT; CDR2 reads YYEEEE. The CDR3 runs 16 residues. V was trimmed by 4 bases and J by 0 bases, leaving 17 bases between them.

Turning to this clone: The junction shows a germline mismatch at one end, possibly a read error. The gene calls are TRBV9 and TRBJ2-5; 9 bases line up with TRBD2. This CDR3 is 14 amino acids long. The V gene's germline CDR1 is SGDLS and CDR2 YYNGEE. CDR3 sequence reads: CASSVAGVQETQYF. As DNA, the CDR3 is TGTGCCAGCAGTGTAGCGGGGGTCCAAGAGACCCAGTACTTC. The variable domain in full, completed from reference TRBV9 and TRBJ2-5, reads DSGVTQTPKHLITATGQRVTLRCSPRSGDLSVYWYQQSLDQGLQFLIQYYNGEERAKGNILERFSAQQFPDLHSELNLSSLELGDSALYFCASSVAGVQETQYFGPGTRLLVL.

This chain uses TRBV19 with TRBJ1-2, with no clear D. Trimming took 3 bases from V and 4 from J, leaving 9 bases between them. The CDR3 loop spans 13 amino acids. The germline gives CDR1 LNHDA, CDR2 SQIVND (reference sequence). The CDR3 DNA reads as TGTGCCAGTAGTATGGGCACCGGCTATGGCTACACCTTC. This translates into CASSMGTGYGYTF.

The chain is built from TRBV7-9 and TRBJ2-7, with TRBD1 matching over 7 bases. The CDR3 is 14 amino acids. Germline assignment: CDR1 SEHNR and CDR2 FQNEAQ (reference sequence). Trimming took 5 bases from V and 3 from J; bases not matched to a gene: 7. The CDR3 here is CASSPGGQLYEQYF. CDR3 nucleotide sequence: TGTGCCAGCAGCCCAGGGGGACAGCTCTACGAGCAGTACTTC.

The count of this clone is one. The chain employs TRBV28 and TRBJ1-6; perhaps TRBD1 as D (5 bases). This CDR3 region has 14 residues. Germline values: CDR1 MDHEN, CDR2 SYDVKM. Trimming left V 7 bases short and J 15 bases short, with 22 bases between. CDR3 coding DNA: TGTGCCAGCACCCCCGCGGGGCAGGGACTGGGCCTCCACTTT. Protein product: CASTPAGQGLGLHF.

This chain connects TRBV2 to TRBJ1-3; a possible D gene is TRBD1 (6 bases). V was cut by 5 bases and J by 3 bases, with 11 bases left in between. Per germline, CDR1 SNHLY and CDR2 FYNNEI. The CDR3 has 14 amino acids. The CDR3, as DNA: TGTGCCAGCAGTACGAACAGGGTTGGAAACACCATATATTTT. This translates into CASSTNRVGNTIYF.

The rearrangement uses TRBV5-1 and TRBJ2-7, with 8 bases aligning to TRBD2. The germline CDR1 and CDR2 sequences are SGHRS and YFSETQ. The CDR3 has 16 residues. Trimming at V came to 0 bases and at J to 5 bases, leaving 10 bases not matched to a gene. The DNA for the CDR3 is TGCGCCAGCAGCTTGGACCCGGGAGGGGTCAGGGACGAGCAGTACTTC. The encoded protein is CASSLDPGGVRDEQYF. Using reference TRBV5-1 and TRBJ2-7 for the parts outside the CDR3, the full variable domain is KAGVTQTPRYLIKTRGQQVTLSCSPISGHRSVSWYQQTPGQGLQFLFEYFSETQRNKGNFPGRFSGRQFSNSRSEMNVSTLELGDSALYLCASSLDPGGVRDEQYFGPGTRLTVT.

This chain connects TRBV5-1 to TRBJ2-1, with 10 bases lining up with TRBD2. The CDR3 has 14 amino acids. V dropped 0 bases and J dropped 14; count of bases not matched to a gene: 8. Germline loops: CDR1 SGHRS, CDR2 YFSETQ. The CDR3 region is CASSLASGSGMEFF. As DNA, the CDR3 is TGCGCCAGCAGCTTGGCTAGCGGGAGTGGAATGGAGTTCTTC.

The V and J genes are TRBV19 and TRBJ1-1; D gene unclear. V gave up 4 bases and J gave up 3 bases, with 15 bases separating them. Germline CDR1 is LNHDA and CDR2 is SQIVND (reference sequence). The CDR3 extends over 15 amino acids. The CDR3 DNA reads as TGTGCCAGTAGTAGTCCAGATCTTTCCTACACTGAAGCTTTCTTT. Translated: CASSSPDLSYTEAFF.

The V call is TRBV27, the J call TRBJ2-5; D is possibly TRBD1 (6 bases). The germline CDR1 and CDR2 sequences are MNHEY and SMNVEV (reference sequence). This CDR3 contains 14 residues. Deletions cut 3 bases from V and 4 bases from J, with 12 bases between. This CDR3 reads CASSFNRAGETQYF. The CDR3 bases are TGTGCCAGCAGTTTTAACAGGGCCGGAGAGACCCAGTACTTC.

The V call is TRBV4-1, the J call TRBJ1-2, with D maybe TRBD1 (5 bases). The germline CDR1 and CDR2 sequences are MGHRA and YSYEKL. The CDR3 runs to 15 residues. The V and J ends lost 3 bases and 8 bases respectively, with 19 bases between them. The CDR3 DNA is TGCGCCAGCAGCCAGACGGTACAGGCCGGGTTGGGCTACACCTTC. Its translation is CASSQTVQAGLGYTF.

The chain recombines TRBV30 with TRBJ1-2; D unclear. V was shortened by 2 bases and J by 1 base, with 5 bases between the two germline ends. The CDR3 consists of 12 residues. CDR1 is GTSNPN and CDR2 is SVGIG in the germline V gene (reference sequence). CDR3 bases: TGTGCCTGGAGTCGGGATAACTATGGCTACACCTTC. It yields the protein CAWSRDNYGYTF.